Given below is one T cell receptor (beta chain) in context. Antigen: not known. All glioblastoma patients lacked an isocitrate dehydrogenase mutation. Primers: 60 V beta forward and 13 J beta reverse. Sequencing was performed with immunoSEQ multiplex PCR; in TCRdb, only in-frame clones are kept and a portion is missing. The table has 95,000 or so clones, 70% to 90% seen once. These data come from a study of glioma-infiltrating T cells after dendritic cell vaccination. Whole-study context: Between the early 2000s and the early 2010s, patients got autologous tumor lysate-pulsed dendritic cell vaccines. General study findings and limits: Survival was not directly related to TCR clonality in these patients.

The CDR3 totals 11 residues. Trimming removed 7 bases at V and 2 bases at J, with 5 bases between. Germline CDR1 LNHNV, CDR2 YYDKDF (reference sequence). Specimen: blood, collected before dendritic cell vaccination. The receptor was isolated from a human donor with glioblastoma. This chain links TRBV15 with TRBJ1-1; D gene uncertain. The CDR3 nucleotides read TGTGCCACCACTTTCAACACTGAAGCTTTCTTT. Translation: CATTFNTEAFF. The full variable domain, rest sourced from reference TRBV15 and TRBJ1-1, is DAMVIQNPRYQVTQFGKPVTLSCSQTLNHNVMYWYQQKSSQAPKLLFHYYDKDFNNEADTPDNFQSRRPNTSFCFLDIRSPGLGDTAMYLCATTFNTEAFFGQGTRLTVV.